Shown below are 25 T cell receptor beta chains from a single sample sequenced in a study of blood T cell repertoires in COVID-19. The data were produced by immunoSEQ multiplex PCR, yet TCRdb's version contains in-frame clones alone and is incomplete. Seen here are around 50,000 clones, roughly 85% observed once, and the top ten hold around 3%. Sample: peripheral blood. The origin of the receptors is an elderly woman with acute or convalescent COVID-19.

V is TRBV11-2 and J is TRBJ1-1; D gene ambiguous. In germline, CDR1 is SGHAT, CDR2 FQNNGV. V was trimmed by 1 base and J by 8 bases, leaving 11 bases between them. The CDR3 covers 13 residues. DNA for the CDR3: TGTGCCAGCAGCTTAGGTGGGCAGTTAGAAGCTTTCTTT. This codes for CASSLGGQLEAFF.

The V call is TRBV2, the J call TRBJ2-2, with D possibly being TRBD1 (6 bases). V gave up 7 bases and J gave up 4 bases, with 16 bases separating them. CDR1 and CDR2 (germline): SNHLY, FYNNEI. The CDR3 is 15 amino acids. The CDR3 is CASMRAQGGTGELFF. CDR3 sequence (DNA): TGTGCCAGCATGCGGGCACAGGGCGGCACCGGGGAGCTGTTTTTT.

This sequence joins TRBV27 and TRBJ1-6, with a weak D call TRBD1 (5 bases). The germline gives CDR1 MNHEY, CDR2 SMNVEV (reference sequence). This CDR3 spans 14 amino acids. The V end lost 2 bases, the J end lost 6 bases, and 8 bases lay between the germline ends. The CDR3 here is CASSLNQGNSPLHF. The CDR3 DNA is TGTGCCAGCAGTTTAAACCAGGGTAATTCACCCCTCCACTTT.

V gene TRBV11-2 combines with J gene TRBJ2-5; D call uncertain. Germline lookup yields CDR1 SGHAT and CDR2 FQNNGV. V was clipped by 4 bases and J by 5 bases, with 17 bases between them. CDR3 length: 15 residues. CDR3 loop: CASSSIEAPGETQYF. For the CDR3, the DNA is TGTGCCAGCAGCTCCATCGAGGCACCCGGGGAGACCCAGTACTTC.

The table lists this clone with a few counts. The chain carries TRBV5-6 and TRBJ2-3; no clear D gene. Germline values: CDR1 SGHDT, CDR2 YYEEEE. The CDR3 length is 13 residues. V was trimmed by 3 bases and J by 2 bases, leaving 7 bases between them. CDR3 residues: CASSSVLTDTQYF. The CDR3 nucleotides read TGTGCCAGCAGCTCAGTGCTCACAGATACGCAGTATTTT.

The chain carries TRBV11-2 and TRBJ1-4; D unresolved. This CDR3 is built from 13 residues. The ends were cut back, 1 base at V and 7 bases at J, with 7 bases in the middle. Germline-derived CDR1 and CDR2 are SGHAT and FQNNGV. CDR3 amino acids: CASSLGGVEKLFF. In DNA, the CDR3 is TGTGCCAGCAGCTTAGGAGGAGTTGAAAAACTGTTTTTT.

This chain connects TRBV15 to TRBJ2-2; D is ambiguous. This CDR3 is 16 amino acids long. Germline CDR1 reads LNHNV; CDR2 reads YYDKDF (reference sequence). Between the trimmed V and J ends, which lost 5 bases and 1 base, there was a span of 14 bases. The CDR3 sequence: CATSPGRRGNTGELFF. The CDR3 DNA reads TGTGCCACCAGCCCCGGAAGGAGAGGGAACACCGGGGAGCTGTTTTTT.

This rearrangement joins TRBV10-3 to TRBJ2-3, with 15 bases lining up with TRBD2. The germline V gene encodes CDR1 ENHRY and CDR2 SYGVKD. This CDR3 contains 16 residues. Unmatched junction bases numbered 4, after V lost 7 bases and J lost 2 bases. DNA of the CDR3: TGTGCCATCACTAGGACTAGCGGGGGGGCCACAGATACGCAGTATTTT. It translates to CAITRTSGGATDTQYF.

The J gene is TRBJ2-3, the V gene TRBV1; the table assigns TRBD2, which was not confirmed against the DNA. TRBV1 is described as a pseudogene. This CDR3 has 20 residues. CDR3 sequence (DNA): TGCACCAGCAGCCACCCGGTTGTCCTAGCGGGGGGGCGATTCGCAGATACGCAGTATTTT. Protein product: CTSSHPVVLAGGRFADTQYF.

This clone was recorded only once. The J gene is TRBJ1-5, the V gene TRBV7-2; D perhaps matches TRBD1 (5 bases). This CDR3 spans 16 amino acids. Germline V gene lookup returns CDR1 SGHTA and CDR2 FQGNSA. Trimming shortened V by 1 base and J by 1 base, and 11 bases separated the two germline ends. The CDR3, as DNA: TGTGCCAGCAGCTTAGAGGGGAGGACAAGCAATCAGCCCCAGCATTTT. As protein: CASSLEGRTSNQPQHF.

V and J are TRBV6-5 and TRBJ1-2, with unresolved D. The germline gives CDR1 MNHEY, CDR2 SVGAGI. CDR3 length equals 14 residues. Trimming removed 2 bases at V and 4 bases at J, with 11 bases between. This CDR3 is CASSYRDGRYGYTF. DNA for the CDR3: TGTGCCAGCAGTTACCGCGATGGGCGCTATGGCTACACCTTC.

The CDR3 loop reads CASSSVLANLLDTQYF. CDR3 in DNA: TGTGCCAGTAGTAGCGTACTAGCAAACCTCCTAGATACGCAGTATTTT. This chain links TRBV19 with TRBJ2-3; maybe TRBD2 (6 bases). CDR3 length equals 16 residues. V lost 4 bases, J lost 5 bases, and 19 bases lay in between. The germline CDR1 and CDR2 sequences are LNHDA and SQIVND (reference sequence).

The chain links TRBV2 to TRBJ1-1; D unclear. V was shortened by 3 bases and J by 1 base, with 3 bases between the two germline ends. Germline assignment: CDR1 SNHLY and CDR2 FYNNEI. The CDR3 runs to 12 residues. DNA for the CDR3: TGTGCCAGCAGTGACAGGAACACTGAAGCTTTCTTT. Encoded protein: CASSDRNTEAFF.

The CDR3 DNA sequence: TGTGCCAGCTCACCACGAGGGAGCCCCCCAACTAATGAAAAACTGTTTTTT. Translated, it gives CASSPRGSPPTNEKLFF. The chain is built from TRBV18 and TRBJ1-4, with unresolved D. CDR3 size: 17 residues. Between the trimmed V and J ends, which lost 1 base and 0 bases, there was a span of 12 bases. Germline values: CDR1 KGHSH, CDR2 LQKENI.

This clone was observed a few times. The V call is TRBV6-1, the J call TRBJ1-6, with a weak D call TRBD1 (5 bases). Germline CDR1 MNHNS, CDR2 SASEGT. The CDR3 sequence is 15 residues long. Trimming left V 1 base short and J 4 bases short, with 8 bases between. The CDR3 coding sequence is TGTGCCAGCAGTGAAGGGGGCCATTATAATTCACCCCTCCACTTT. Amino acids: CASSEGGHYNSPLHF.

Regarding this clone: This same CDR3 is encoded by further DNA sequences in the sample. This chain joins TRBV30 and TRBJ1-4, with D possibly matching TRBD1 (5 bases). This CDR3 region has 13 residues. Germline CDR1 is GTSNPN and CDR2 is SVGIG (reference sequence). Trimming removed 5 bases at V and 12 bases at J, with 19 bases between. CDR3 sequence (DNA): TGTGCCTGGGCCGGGACTAGGAGGGGAGAACTGTTTTTT. This codes for CAWAGTRRGELFF.

The V and J genes are TRBV18 and TRBJ2-7, with D possibly matching TRBD2 (6 bases). Trimming took 5 bases from V and 0 from J, leaving 14 bases between them. Per the germline V gene, CDR1 is KGHSH and CDR2 is LQKENI. The CDR3 has 15 amino acids. CDR3 nucleotides: TGTGCCAGCTCATTAACTGGGACTCACTCCTACGAGCAGTACTTC. Translating gives CASSLTGTHSYEQYF.

CDR3 nucleotides: TGCGCCAGCAGCCCAGGCGGGACAGGGAACTATGGCTACACCTTC. It is translated as CASSPGGTGNYGYTF. The rearrangement joins TRBV5-1 to TRBJ1-2, with 9 nucleotides matching TRBD1. V lost 4 bases, J lost 2 bases, and 6 bases stayed unmatched. The germline V gene encodes CDR1 SGHRS and CDR2 YFSETQ. The CDR3 consists of 15 residues. Combining the CDR3 with reference TRBV5-1 and TRBJ1-2 gives the whole variable domain KAGVTQTPRYLIKTRGQQVTLSCSPISGHRSVSWYQQTPGQGLQFLFEYFSETQRNKGNFPGRFSGRQFSNSRSEMNVSTLELGDSALYLCASSPGGTGNYGYTFGSGTRLTVV.

The CDR3 DNA sequence: TGTGCCAGCACAACAGGGGCGAAAGAGACCCAGTACTTC. Protein: CASTTGAKETQYF. V usage is TRBV12-3 or TRBV12-4 and J usage is TRBJ2-5; 7 nucleotides agree with TRBD1. The ends lost 7 bases at V and 3 bases at J; junction bases unmatched: 5. The CDR3 consists of 13 residues.

The chain joins TRBV5-8 to TRBJ1-4, with 8 bases matching TRBD1. Germline CDR1 and CDR2: SGHTS and YDEGEE. V lost 4 bases and J lost 8; bases outside the gene matches: 10. The CDR3 has 15 amino acids. Here the CDR3 reads CASSLLGGTGEKLFF. The DNA for the CDR3 is TGTGCCAGCAGCCTCTTGGGGGGGACAGGCGAAAAACTGTTTTTT.

This clone was seen just once. The rearrangement uses TRBV19 and TRBJ1-2, with D hard to call. The CDR3 is made up of 13 amino acids. Looked up from germline, CDR1 is LNHDA and CDR2 is SQIVND (reference sequence). V shed 7 bases and J shed 2 bases, with 11 bases lying between them. CDR3 region: CASTLAGNYGYTF. As DNA, the CDR3 is TGTGCCAGTACCCTTGCCGGGAACTATGGCTACACCTTC.

The V gene is TRBV6-5, the J gene TRBJ1-2, with TRBD1 matching 8 bases. V lost 5 bases to trimming and J lost 8 bases; unmatched junction nucleotides: 13. The CDR3 runs 15 residues. Germline V gene data show CDR1 as MNHEY and CDR2 as SVGAGI. CDR3 protein: CASSRPGGQGYGYTF. In DNA, the CDR3 is TGTGCCAGCAGTCGGCCCGGTGGACAGGGATACGGCTACACCTTC.

The chain has TRBV5-1 and TRBJ1-1; 9 bases map to TRBD1. This CDR3 is 15 amino acids long. The germline CDR1 and CDR2 sequences are SGHRS and YFSETQ. V shed 0 bases and J 5 bases; nucleotides not matched to a gene: 5. CDR3 in amino acids: CASSLGNRGLTEAFF. The CDR3 DNA reads TGCGCCAGCAGCTTGGGAAACAGGGGGCTGACTGAAGCTTTCTTT.

The count of this clone is one. The V and J genes are TRBV11-2 and TRBJ1-1; TRBD1 aligns across 7 bases. V lost 9 bases, J lost 4 bases, and 8 bases stayed unmatched. Germline V lookup: CDR1 SGHAT, CDR2 FQNNGV. The CDR3 sequence is 13 residues long. The CDR3 DNA is TGTGCCAGTAATAACAGGGGAGGCACTGAAGCTTTCTTT. Protein product: CASNNRGGTEAFF.

This chain links TRBV19 with TRBJ2-3; 10 positions agree with TRBD1. The CDR3 runs to 13 residues. Trimming removed 0 bases from V and 9 bases from J; junction bases left unmatched: 0. The V gene's germline CDR1 is LNHDA and CDR2 SQIVND (reference sequence). The CDR3 sequence: CASSIETGGTQYF. The CDR3 DNA sequence: TGTGCCAGTAGTATAGAGACAGGGGGCACGCAGTATTTT.